This TCR beta chain was found in a study of identical twins. Healthy Caucasians alone served as donors. TCRdb processed the 5' RACE reads anew with MiXCR; each CDR3 protein has one entry. The sample holds roughly 250,000 distinct CDR3 sequences; over 12% are singletons and the top ten take 7% to 9%. The V end was cut by 3 bases, the J end by 14 bases, with 23 bases between. In germline, CDR1 is MNHEY, CDR2 SMNVEV (reference sequence). The CDR3 has 16 residues. Sequencing used memory (CD45RO+) T cells sorted from blood. The rearrangement joins TRBV27 to TRBJ1-6; perhaps TRBD1 as D (5 bases). This clonotype originated in a woman aged 18-29 years in good health. The CDR3 sequence is CASSFGPDGSRGALHF. DNA of the CDR3: TGTGCCAGCAGTTTTGGCCCGGACGGATCCCGAGGGGCCCTCCACTTT.